This T cell receptor (beta chain) was sequenced during a study of blood T cell repertoires in COVID-19 (dated by TCRdb to about 2020). In terms of the full investigation: Samples covering the acute and convalescent phases of COVID-19 were provided by collaborators in the United States, Italy and Spain. The material from the prospective study consisted of cDNA or gDNA derived from T cells, B-cell-depleted T cells, or PBMCs. Deeply sampled blood TCRbeta repertoires from subjects exposed to, actively infected with, or recovered from COVID-19 were included in the dataset. The repertoires were made available in a free public database intended to serve as a resource for research on the immune response to SARS-CoV-2. Samples were obtained from the ongoing ImmuneRACE study (first 160 participants) and from some 1,300 subjects provided by 6 global collaborators. Nearly every sample came with metadata listing a de-identified subject ID, COVID-19 status, age in years and sex. HLA class I and class II types, where available, came from metadata supplied by the sample provider rather than from assay-based typing.

Collaborating institutions collected whole blood in K2EDTA tubes following their own protocols. Collaborator samples were shipped for TCRbeta analysis as frozen whole blood, isolated PBMCs, or DNA extracted from either sample type. The immunoSEQ Assay, a bias-controlled multiplex PCR, was used to amplify TCRbeta CDR3 regions from genomic DNA. In the authors' own workflow: The number of nucleated cells in each sample was estimated by amplification of reference gene primers within the assay. Sequence reads were collapsed and filtered to measure the absolute abundance of every unique TCRbeta CDR3 rearrangement. For each sample, productive Simpson clonality was calculated as the square root of Simpson's diversity index across productive rearrangements. The source is immuneACCESS, and TCRdb retained only in-frame sequences with V and J called. Part of the clones is not carried over; for the studies checked, unresolved V genes explain less than half of this, and the remainder is unexplained. From that table come the V and J calls and clone size; the DNA was used to work out D and trimming. This sample holds 72,000 or so clones; approximately 86% were observed only once. The top ten constitute over 10% of the sample.

About this clone: The antigen this receptor binds is unknown. No per-base quality is available; no much larger clone lies one base away.

V loses 1 base of germline sequence and J loses 7 bases, and the interval between the two ends is 13 bases. CDR3 length: 15 amino acids, cysteine to phenylalanine. Just the 45-base CDR3 DNA is kept, in frame starting at base 1. Taken from the germline V gene (reference sequence), the CDR1 and CDR2 loops are SGHAT and FQDESV. What the work shows at the level of the full study, not this receptor alone: How much clinical and demographic metadata was included differed by source and by participant, and the metadata was provided uncurated.

This clonotype originated in an older woman with acute or convalescent COVID-19. The sequenced sample consisted of peripheral blood. The rearrangement combines TRBV11-1 with TRBJ2-2; TRBD1 is a weak D gene call, 5 bases matching. The CDR3 amino acid sequence is: CASSLGTSVFGELFF. The nucleotide sequence reads as follows: TGTGCCAGCAGCTTAGGGACATCAGTTTTCGGGGAGCTGTTTTTT.